The subject of this entry is one T cell receptor beta chain. The clone's antigen remains unknown. Base-call qualities are not available, and no considerably larger clone is one nucleotide away. The data originate from a study of Ad26.COV2.S vaccination and SARS-CoV-2 variants (dated by TCRdb to 2020 to 2022). Turning to the overall study: Donors in the vaccine arm were drawn from COV1001, a phase I-IIa trial of Ad26.COV2.S in healthy adults that was multicentre, randomized, double-blind and placebo-controlled. Ad26.COV2.S was administered intramuscularly at a dose of 5x10^10 or 1x10^11 viral particles, either as one shot or as two shots given 56 days apart. TCRbeta repertoire sequencing was used to assess the specificity and breadth of SARS-CoV-2-reactive T cell receptors after Ad26.COV2.S vaccination. A total of 32 samples were included in the TCR-sequenced set, comprising about 20 Ad26.COV2.S vaccine recipients, 5 placebo recipients and 8 SARS-CoV-2 convalescent individuals. Trial participants were randomized into five groups of five, in which low-dose or high-dose Ad26.COV2.S was given once or twice, or placebo was given on both occasions. Blinding of investigators to trial group allocation was maintained during experiments and outcome assessment.

Summary of the overall study and its limitations: Non-spike TCR breadth was comparable between vaccine and placebo recipients, consistent with the vaccine containing only spike. The study was not powered to compare responses between vaccine doses or regimens. The authors noted that total T cell responses may have been underestimated by the TCR breadth and depth analyses. Ad26.COV2.S recipients had higher spike-specific TCR breadth than placebo recipients (P = 0.0014). Substantial breadth of spike-specific CD8+ and CD4+ T cell responses was reported after vaccination.

Taken with the paper, the label for treatment or condition translates to: around 19 received Ad26.COV2.S at low or high dose, single or two shots; about 5 received placebo; per-sample allocation not given. For vaccine and placebo recipients, repertoires were sequenced using samples collected on day 63 after the first injection. Cohort 1b enrolled roughly 25 adults aged 18-55 years at a single site in Boston, USA, between 29 July and 7 August 2020. As a vaccine, Ad26.COV2.S was a replication-incompetent adenovirus type 26 vector that expressed a prefusion-stabilized SARS-CoV-2 spike protein derived from the original Wuhan strain. The immunoSEQ Assay was the method used to sequence TCRbeta CDR3 regions. After extraction, genomic DNA underwent amplification by bias-controlled multiplex PCR, followed by high-throughput sequencing. As for the authors' bioinformatics: To quantify the absolute abundance of each unique TCRbeta CDR3 region, sequences were collapsed and filtered. Usable DNA was measured by amplifying reference genes present in all nucleated cells, and TCRbeta template counts were normalized to that usable DNA to estimate T cell fraction. Repertoire TCRs were annotated as SARS-CoV-2-specific when V gene, CDR3 amino acid sequence and J gene were exactly matched to a known reactive TCR set. The reference SARS-CoV-2 TCR set was derived from MIRA and filtered for enrichment in COVID-19-positive ImmuneCODE repertoires, a step that removed public or cross-reactive TCRs. Using the MIRA antigens, annotated TCRs were further analysed by specific ORF or by position within an ORF. Depth was the summed frequency of annotated unique rearrangements, while breadth was defined as annotated unique rearrangements over total unique productive rearrangements. Two-sided Wilcoxon rank-sum tests were applied when comparing TCR breadth between groups. Not all clones reach the TCRdb copy of this immuneACCESS table, which keeps in-frame sequences only. Checked studies attribute under half of the gap to unresolved V genes and leave the rest unexplained. That table supplies the V and J calls and clone size; D and trimming were determined from the DNA. For this sample the table gives hundreds of thousands of clones, of which about 89% were detected only once. Roughly 1.5% of the sample belongs to the ten largest clones.

The receptor was isolated from a person between 18 and 65 years old who received the Ad26.COV2.S COVID-19 vaccine or a placebo. Sample: peripheral blood, taken in a trial of Ad26.COV2.S vaccine versus placebo.

The CDR3 region has the sequence CASSLEAGNTGELFF. The DNA reads TGCGCCAGCAGCTTGGAGGCCGGAAACACCGGGGAGCTGTTTTTT. The chain employs TRBV5-1 and TRBJ2-2; the D gene remains uncertain. Sequences SGHRS (CDR1) and YFSETQ (CDR2) are obtained from the germline V gene. V sheds 0 bases and J sheds 2 bases, leaving 8 bases between their ends. The CDR3 has 15 amino acids, counting the end cysteine and phenylalanine. The retained sequence is limited to the CDR3, 45 bases, with the frame set at the first base.